A single sample is the source of the 2 T cell receptor beta chains below, sequenced in a study of spatial heterogeneity in lung cancer. One entry per CDR3 protein, called by TCRdb with MiXCR from the 5' RACE reads. In the table there are 40,000 to 45,000 distinct CDR3 sequences, roughly 7.1% of which are singletons. Time point meaning: sample taken at primary tumor resection. The study sequenced unsorted whole RNA from tumor, nontumor lung or frozen PBMC. Material: PBMCs, obtained at surgery. The receptors originated from a female donor with early-stage non-small cell lung cancer.

This clonotype was seen a handful of times. The chain uses TRBV6-6 and TRBJ1-5; 8 bases map to TRBD1. The CDR3 length is 15 residues. The germline V gene has CDR1 MNHNY and CDR2 SVGAGI (reference sequence). The V gene end was trimmed by 2 bases and the J gene end by 4 bases; junction bases not matched to a gene: 4. The CDR3 spells CASSYPGQENQPQHF. DNA of the CDR3: TGTGCCAGCAGTTACCCGGGACAGGAAAATCAGCCCCAGCATTTT.

The chain employs TRBV9 and TRBJ1-6, with 9 bases lining up with TRBD1. The V gene's germline CDR1 is SGDLS and CDR2 YYNGEE. V shed 8 bases, J shed 9 bases, and the junction held 15 bases outside the gene matches. The CDR3 extends over 16 amino acids. The CDR3 loop is CASSLDRGVYSSPLHF. As DNA, the CDR3 is TGTGCCAGTAGCTTAGACAGGGGGGTATACAGTTCACCCCTCCACTTT.